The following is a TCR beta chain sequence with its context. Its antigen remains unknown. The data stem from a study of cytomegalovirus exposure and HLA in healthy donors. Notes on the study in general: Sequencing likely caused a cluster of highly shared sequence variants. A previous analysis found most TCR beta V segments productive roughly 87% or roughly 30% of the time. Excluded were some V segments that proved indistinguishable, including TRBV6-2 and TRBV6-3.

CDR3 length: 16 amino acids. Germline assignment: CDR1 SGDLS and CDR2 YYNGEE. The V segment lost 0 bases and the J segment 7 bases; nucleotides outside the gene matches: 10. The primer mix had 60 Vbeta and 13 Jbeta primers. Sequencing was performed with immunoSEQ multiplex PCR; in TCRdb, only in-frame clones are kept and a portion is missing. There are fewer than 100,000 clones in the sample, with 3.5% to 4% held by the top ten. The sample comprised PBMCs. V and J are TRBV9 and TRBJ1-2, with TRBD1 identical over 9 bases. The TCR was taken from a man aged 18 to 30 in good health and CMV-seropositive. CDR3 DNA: TGTGCCAGCAGCGTAGGTGATTTGGACAGGGGTGGTGGCTACACCTTC. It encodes CASSVGDLDRGGGYTF.